The 26 T cell receptor beta chains below all came from one sample that was sequenced in a study of T cell repertoires in cytomegalovirus infection. These receptors are not linked to any known antigen. TCRdb reprocessed the reads with MiXCR, giving one entry per CDR3 protein. The sample records 45,000 to 75,000 distinct CDR3 sequences, 33% being singletons. Sequencing was performed on PBMCs, sequenced either directly or after in vitro stimulation (not recorded which). The receptors were gathered from a human donor in good health (CMV status not recorded). Some clones in this sample may be carry-over from other donors' samples.

The chain employs TRBV20-1 and TRBJ2-7, with 9 bases matching TRBD1. This CDR3 spans 12 amino acids. Looked up from germline, CDR1 is DFQATT and CDR2 is SNEGSKA (reference sequence). The junction had 5 bases not matched to a gene; V was cut back by 7 bases and J by 4 bases. The CDR3 sequence is CSVRDRVYEQYF. The CDR3 nucleotides are TGCAGTGTACGGGACAGGGTTTACGAGCAGTACTTC.

This clonotype was observed a few times. The V call is TRBV7-9, the J call TRBJ1-4; 8 bases are shared with TRBD1. The germline V gene has CDR1 SEHNR and CDR2 FQNEAQ (reference sequence). Trimming removed 2 bases from V and 5 bases from J; junction bases left unmatched: 1. The length of the CDR3 is 14 residues. The DNA of the CDR3 is TGTGCCAGCAGCTTACACAGGGGGAATGAAAAACTGTTTTTT. The encoded protein is CASSLHRGNEKLFF.

This chain uses TRBV7-9 with TRBJ2-2, with 9 nucleotides matching TRBD2. The CDR3 is made up of 16 amino acids. V trimming: 5 bases; J trimming: 3 bases; junction bases outside the gene matches: 7. The germline V gene has CDR1 SEHNR and CDR2 FQNEAQ (reference sequence). DNA for the CDR3: TGTGCCAGCAGCCGCGGCGGGGGGGCCTACACCGGGGAGCTGTTTTTT. As protein: CASSRGGGAYTGELFF.

The chain carries TRBV5-1 and TRBJ1-2; 8 positions agree with TRBD1. This CDR3 has 13 amino acids. From germline, CDR1 is SGHRS and CDR2 YFSETQ. Losses at the gene ends were 7 bases for V and 3 bases for J; bases not matched to a gene: 5. The CDR3 spells CASRPTGDYGYTF. CDR3 sequence (DNA): TGCGCCAGCCGACCGACAGGGGACTATGGCTACACCTTC.

This clonotype was detected only a few times. This sequence joins TRBV7-7 and TRBJ1-5; TRBD1 matches at 9 bases. Germline-derived CDR1 and CDR2 are SSHAT and FNYEAQ (reference sequence). The junction had 7 bases not matched to a gene; V was cut back by 6 bases and J by 4 bases. This CDR3 contains 15 residues. CDR3 residues: CASSPRDRDNQPQHF. The CDR3 bases are TGTGCCAGCAGTCCTCGGGACAGGGATAATCAGCCCCAGCATTTT.

CDR3 sequence reads: CAGANKQGAPYEQYF. In DNA, the CDR3 is TGTGCCGGCGCTAATAAACAGGGGGCCCCCTACGAGCAGTACTTC. This chain links TRBV7-2 with TRBJ2-7; TRBD1 matches at 9 bases. The CDR3 runs to 15 residues. Germline V lookup: CDR1 SGHTA, CDR2 FQGNSA. V dropped 11 bases and J dropped 2; count of bases not matched to a gene: 13. The whole variable domain, filled in from reference TRBV7-2 and TRBJ2-7, reads GAGVSQSPSNKVTEKGKDVELRCDPISGHTALYWYRQSLGQGLEFLIYFQGNSAPDKSGLPSDRFSAERTGGSVSTLTIQRTQQEDSAVYLCAGANKQGAPYEQYFGPGTRLTVT.

The chain is built from TRBV11-3 and TRBJ1-6; the match to TRBD1 covers 7 bases. Germline loops: CDR1 SGHNT, CDR2 YENEEA. V dropped 5 bases and J dropped 8; count of bases not matched to a gene: 3. CDR3 length: 13 residues. Written as DNA, the CDR3 is TGTGCCAGCAGCCACGACAGGGATTCACCCCTCCACTTT. Residues: CASSHDRDSPLHF.

This clonotype was seen a handful of times. V gene TRBV7-2 combines with J gene TRBJ2-5; D gene uncertain. This CDR3 contains 16 residues. The ends were cut back, 3 bases at V and 2 bases at J, with 16 bases in the middle. Germline values: CDR1 SGHTA, CDR2 FQGNSA. The CDR3 bases are TGTGCCAGCAGCTTCTCCCCCCTGTCGGAGCAAGAGACCCAGTACTTC. It translates to CASSFSPLSEQETQYF.

This clonotype turned up a few times. V and J are TRBV7-2 and TRBJ2-5; TRBD2 matches at 9 bases. V gave up 3 bases and J gave up 5 bases; unmatched junction bases: 1. Germline CDR1 SGHTA, CDR2 FQGNSA. The CDR3 is 13 amino acids. The CDR3 DNA reads TGTGCCAGCAGCTTTAGCGGGAGTGAGACCCAGTACTTC. Translation gives CASSFSGSETQYF.

The rearrangement uses TRBV2 and TRBJ1-3; D remains unclear. This CDR3 spans 14 amino acids. Germline values: CDR1 SNHLY, CDR2 FYNNEI. The ends were cut back, 1 base at V and 4 bases at J, with 8 bases in the middle. In DNA form, the CDR3 reads TGTGCCAGCAGTGAAGAGGTTGAAGGAAACACCATATATTTT. Residues: CASSEEVEGNTIYF.

This chain uses TRBV7-2 with TRBJ2-5, with D possibly matching TRBD1 (5 bases). Per germline, CDR1 SGHTA and CDR2 FQGNSA. Trimming took off 1 base at V and 5 bases at J, with 8 bases between the two ends. The CDR3 has 13 amino acids. DNA for the CDR3: TGTGCCAGCAGCTTAGTAGACAGCGAGACCCAGTACTTC. This sequence encodes CASSLVDSETQYF.

This clonotype was seen many times. CDR3 region: CASSLLAGGPASTDTQYF. In DNA form, the CDR3 reads TGTGCCAGCAGCCTACTAGCGGGGGGCCCGGCCAGCACAGATACGCAGTATTTT. V and J are TRBV7-8 and TRBJ2-3; 12 bases align to TRBD2. There are 18 residues in the CDR3. V was clipped by 5 bases and J by 0 bases; unmatched bases: 9. The germline gives CDR1 SGHVS, CDR2 FQNEAQ. Full variable domain (missing parts from reference TRBV7-8 and TRBJ2-3): GAGVSQSPRYKVAKRGQDVALRCDPISGHVSLFWYQQALGQGPEFLTYFQNEAQLDKSGLPSDRFFAERPEGSVSTLKIQRTQQEDSAVYLCASSLLAGGPASTDTQYFGPGTRLTVL.

The rearrangement joins TRBV20-1 to TRBJ2-1; D assignment may be TRBD1 or TRBD2 (7 bases each). CDR3 size: 13 residues. The germline V gene has CDR1 DFQATT and CDR2 SNEGSKA (reference sequence). V dropped 5 bases and J dropped 6 bases, with 14 bases sitting between them. The CDR3 loop reads CSAPGGGTNEQFF. The CDR3 DNA is TGCAGTGCTCCAGGGGGGGGCACCAATGAGCAGTTCTTC.

A few counts support this clonotype. The chain has TRBV5-6 and TRBJ1-1; possibly TRBD1 for D (6 bases). The germline V gene has CDR1 SGHDT and CDR2 YYEEEE. CDR3 length: 14 residues. V gave up 7 bases and J gave up 3 bases, with 16 bases separating them. DNA of the CDR3: TGTGCCAGCCACAACAGGGTCTGGGACACTGAAGCTTTCTTT. It codes for CASHNRVWDTEAFF.

This clonotype was counted a few times. The chain has TRBV6-2 or TRBV6-3 and TRBJ2-7, with TRBD1 as a possible D gene (6 bases). CDR1 is MNHEY, CDR2 SVGEGT, per germline. The V gene lost 4 bases and the J gene lost 2 bases, with 18 bases spanning the gap. The CDR3 loop spans 16 amino acids. CDR3 sequence reads: CASSFRDNGVPYEQYF. CDR3 DNA: TGTGCCAGCAGTTTTCGGGACAACGGGGTGCCCTACGAGCAGTACTTC.

This chain connects TRBV18 to TRBJ1-1; 8 bases line up with TRBD1. The V gene end was trimmed by 4 bases and the J gene end by 6 bases; junction bases not matched to a gene: 7. This CDR3 has 14 amino acids. Germline V gene sequence: CDR1 KGHSH, CDR2 LQKENI. DNA for the CDR3: TGTGCCAGCTCACTGGACAGGGATTACGCTGAAGCTTTCTTT. Protein sequence: CASSLDRDYAEAFF. Filled out from reference TRBV18 and TRBJ1-1, the complete variable domain reads NAGVMQNPRHLVRRRGQEARLRCSPMKGHSHVYWYRQLPEEGLKFMVYLQKENIIDESGMPKERFSAEFPKEGPSILRIQQVVRGDSAAYFCASSLDRDYAEAFFGQGTRLTVV.

The chain employs TRBV11-3 and TRBJ2-2; D ambiguous. The CDR3 totals 13 residues. Trimming cost V 2 bases and J 5 bases, with 6 bases left between them. Germline CDR1 SGHNT, CDR2 YENEEA. The DNA of the CDR3 is TGTGCCAGCAGCTTATTAGGGACCGGGGAGCTGTTTTTT. As protein: CASSLLGTGELFF.

This sequence joins TRBV27 and TRBJ1-6, with a possible D match to TRBD1 (5 bases). The CDR3 loop spans 15 amino acids. V dropped 7 bases and J dropped 10 bases, with 20 bases sitting between them. Per germline, CDR1 MNHEY and CDR2 SMNVEV (reference sequence). CDR3 in DNA: TGTGCCAGCAATTTCACCGGGACCGGTGGGTCACCCCTCCACTTT. Its translation is CASNFTGTGGSPLHF.

V and J are TRBV7-8 and TRBJ2-3; possible D gene TRBD1, 5 bases. The CDR3 runs to 13 residues. Germline CDR1 is SGHVS and CDR2 is FQNEAQ. Trimming shortened V by 4 bases and J by 3 bases, and 8 bases separated the two germline ends. DNA of the CDR3: TGTGCCAGCAGCTACCGACAGACAGATACGCAGTATTTT. It specifies CASSYRQTDTQYF.

J is TRBJ2-7 and V is TRBV4-3; 7 bases are a match to TRBD2. Per germline, CDR1 LGHNA and CDR2 YSLEER. This CDR3 is 16 amino acids long. Trimming cost V 0 bases and J 1 base; bases outside gene matches: 6. The CDR3 protein is CASSQDLAVTSYEQYF. The CDR3 nucleotides are TGCGCCAGCAGCCAAGACCTAGCGGTAACTTCCTACGAGCAGTACTTC.

This rearrangement joins TRBV15 to TRBJ2-6; D not certain. In germline, CDR1 is LNHNV, CDR2 YYDKDF (reference sequence). Trimming removed 5 bases from V and 0 bases from J, with 5 bases in between. The CDR3 runs 14 residues. This chain's CDR3 is CATSLLSGANVLTF. The CDR3 region has the DNA TGTGCCACCAGCCTCCTCTCTGGGGCCAACGTCCTGACTTTC. The whole variable domain, filled in from reference TRBV15 and TRBJ2-6, reads DAMVIQNPRYQVTQFGKPVTLSCSQTLNHNVMYWYQQKSSQAPKLLFHYYDKDFNNEADTPDNFQSRRPNTSFCFLDIRSPGLGDTAMYLCATSLLSGANVLTFGAGSRLTVL.

Regarding this clonotype: A read error may explain this, as a much larger clone is one base away. This rearrangement joins TRBV7-9 to TRBJ1-5; D might be TRBD1 (6 bases). Germline V lookup: CDR1 SEHNR, CDR2 FQNEAQ (reference sequence). There are 15 residues in the CDR3. CDR3 nucleotides: TGTGCCGGCAGCTTACGGGGGCGGTGGAATCAGCCCCAGCATTTT. Its translation: CAGSLRGRWNQPQHF.

The J gene is TRBJ1-1, the V gene TRBV4-1, with no clear D. CDR1 is MGHRA and CDR2 is YSYEKL in the germline V gene. V shed 11 bases and J shed 3 bases, with 10 bases lying between them. The CDR3 length is 11 residues. For the CDR3, the DNA is TGCGCCTCCGGGGTTTACACTGAAGCTTTCTTT. It specifies CASGVYTEAFF.

The V call is TRBV6-4, the J call TRBJ2-7; 10 bases align to TRBD2. Germline CDR1 reads MRHNA; CDR2 reads SNTAGT. This CDR3 spans 16 amino acids. V shed 5 bases and J 3 bases; nucleotides not matched to a gene: 10. Here the CDR3 reads CASSYKGLARHYEQYF. The DNA of the CDR3 is TGTGCCAGCAGTTACAAGGGACTAGCGAGACACTACGAGCAGTACTTC.

The V gene is TRBV7-2, the J gene TRBJ2-3; perhaps TRBD2 as D (6 bases). With 9 bases removed from V and 0 bases from J, the gap between germline ends came to 10 bases. The CDR3 totals 13 residues. Per the germline V gene, CDR1 is SGHTA and CDR2 is FQGNSA. CDR3 in DNA: TGTGCCAGTCGGGGGACTAGCACAGATACGCAGTATTTT. Encoded protein: CASRGTSTDTQYF.

This chain connects TRBV28 to TRBJ2-3, with a weak D call TRBD1 (5 bases). V dropped 5 bases and J dropped 2 bases, with 23 bases sitting between them. The CDR3 extends over 18 amino acids. Germline V gene data show CDR1 as MDHEN and CDR2 as SYDVKM. CDR3 protein: CASSPIGLRRQYTDTQYF. The CDR3 DNA is TGTGCCAGCAGTCCCATAGGCTTGCGCCGACAGTACACAGATACGCAGTATTTT.